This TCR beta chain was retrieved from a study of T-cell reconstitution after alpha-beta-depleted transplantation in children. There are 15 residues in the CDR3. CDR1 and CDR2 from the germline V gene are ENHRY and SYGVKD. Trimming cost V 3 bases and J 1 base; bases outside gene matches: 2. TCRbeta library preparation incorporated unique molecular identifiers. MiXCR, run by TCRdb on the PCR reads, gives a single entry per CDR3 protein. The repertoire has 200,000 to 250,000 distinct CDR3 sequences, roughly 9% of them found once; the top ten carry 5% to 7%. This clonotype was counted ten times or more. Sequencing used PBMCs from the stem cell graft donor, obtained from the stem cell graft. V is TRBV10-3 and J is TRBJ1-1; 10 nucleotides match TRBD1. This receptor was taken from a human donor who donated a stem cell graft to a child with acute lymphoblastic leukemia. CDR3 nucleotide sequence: TGTGCCATCAGTGAAAGGGACAGGGGGAACACTGAAGCTTTCTTT. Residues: CAISERDRGNTEAFF.